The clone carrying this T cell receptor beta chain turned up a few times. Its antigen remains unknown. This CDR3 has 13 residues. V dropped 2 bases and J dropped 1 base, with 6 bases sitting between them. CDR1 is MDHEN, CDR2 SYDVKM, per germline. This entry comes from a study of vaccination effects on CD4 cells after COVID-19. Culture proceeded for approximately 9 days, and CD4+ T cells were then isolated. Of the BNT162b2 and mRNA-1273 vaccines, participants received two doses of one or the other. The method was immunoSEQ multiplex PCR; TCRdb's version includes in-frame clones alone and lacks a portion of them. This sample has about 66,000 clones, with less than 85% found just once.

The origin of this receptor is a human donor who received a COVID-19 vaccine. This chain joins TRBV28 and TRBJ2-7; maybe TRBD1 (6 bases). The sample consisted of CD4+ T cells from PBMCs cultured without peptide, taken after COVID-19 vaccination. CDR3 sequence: CASSLGQSYEQYV. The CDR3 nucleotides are TGTGCCAGCAGTTTAGGACAGTCCTACGAGCAGTACGTC.